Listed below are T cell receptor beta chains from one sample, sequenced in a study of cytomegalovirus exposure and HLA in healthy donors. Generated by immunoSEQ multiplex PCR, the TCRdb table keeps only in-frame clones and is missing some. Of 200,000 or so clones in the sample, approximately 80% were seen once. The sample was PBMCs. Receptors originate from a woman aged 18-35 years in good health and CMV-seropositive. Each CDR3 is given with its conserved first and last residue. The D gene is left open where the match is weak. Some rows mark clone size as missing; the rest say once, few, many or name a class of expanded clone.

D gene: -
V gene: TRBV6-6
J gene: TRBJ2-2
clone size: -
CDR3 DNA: TGTGCCAGCAGGCCATCCGACAAGAACACCGGGGAGCTGTTTTTT
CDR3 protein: CASRPSDKNTGELFF

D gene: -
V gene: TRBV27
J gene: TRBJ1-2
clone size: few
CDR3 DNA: TGTGCCAGCAGCACAACCGACAACGGCTATGGCTACACCTTC
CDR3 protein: CASSTTDNGYGYTF

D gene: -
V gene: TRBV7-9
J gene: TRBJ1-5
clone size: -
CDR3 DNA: TGTGCCAGCAGCTTAACGGGGGGCTTGGAGCCCCAGCATTTT
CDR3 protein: CASSLTGGLEPQHF

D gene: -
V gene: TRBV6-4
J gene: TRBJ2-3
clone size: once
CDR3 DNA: TGTGCCAGCAGTGACCTGGCGGGGACAGATACGCAGTATTTT
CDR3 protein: CASSDLAGTDTQYF

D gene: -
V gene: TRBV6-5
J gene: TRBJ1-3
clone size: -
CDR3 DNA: TGTGCCAGCAGTTACGAGGGTGGAAACACCATATATTTT
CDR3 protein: CASSYEGGNTIYF

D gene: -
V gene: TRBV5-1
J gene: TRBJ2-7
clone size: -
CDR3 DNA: TGCGCCAGCAGCTTGTCGTGGCAGGGGCTCGAGCAGTACTTC
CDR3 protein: CASSLSWQGLEQYF

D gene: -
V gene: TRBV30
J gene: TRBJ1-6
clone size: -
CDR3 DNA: TGTGCCTGGACTCAAAAGGGGCCCAGGGTTAATTCACCCCTCCACTTT
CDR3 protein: CAWTQKGPRVNSPLHF

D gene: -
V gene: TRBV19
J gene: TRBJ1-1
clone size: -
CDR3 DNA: TGTGCCAGTAGTATTGAACGTTCGGGTACTGAAGCTTTCTTT
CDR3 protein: CASSIERSGTEAFF

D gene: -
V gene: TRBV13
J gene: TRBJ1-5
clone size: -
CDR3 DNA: TGTGCCAGCAGCTTAGGGCCCGGGGGTGATCAGCCCCAGCATTTT
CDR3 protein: CASSLGPGGDQPQHF

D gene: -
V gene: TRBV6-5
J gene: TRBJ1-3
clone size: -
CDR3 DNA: TGTGTCAGCAAAAAGCCGGGAGGAAACACCATATATTTT
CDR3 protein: CVSKKPGGNTIYF

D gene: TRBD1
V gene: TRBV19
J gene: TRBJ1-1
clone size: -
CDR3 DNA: TGTGCCAGTAGTAACACAGGGGACACTGAAGCTTTCTTT
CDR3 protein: CASSNTGDTEAFF

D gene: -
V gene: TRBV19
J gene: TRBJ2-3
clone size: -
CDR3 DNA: TGTGCCAGTAGTTCTCAGGGTAGCACAGATACGCAGTATTTT
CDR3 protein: CASSSQGSTDTQYF

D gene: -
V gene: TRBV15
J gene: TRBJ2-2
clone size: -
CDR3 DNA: TGTGCCACCAGCAGAGATCGAAGGGCGGGCACCGGGGAGCTGTTTTTT
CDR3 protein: CATSRDRRAGTGELFF

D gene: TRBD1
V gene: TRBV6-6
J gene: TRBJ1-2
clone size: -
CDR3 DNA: TGTGCCAGCAGCCTACAGGGGAGCGATGGCTACACCTTC
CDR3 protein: CASSLQGSDGYTF

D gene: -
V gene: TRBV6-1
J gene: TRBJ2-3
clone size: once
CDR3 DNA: TGTGCCAGCAGTCGACAGCCCCGGGACTCGCAGTATTTT
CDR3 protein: CASSRQPRDSQYF

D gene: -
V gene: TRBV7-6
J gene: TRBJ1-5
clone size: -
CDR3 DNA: TGTGCCAGCAGCTTAGGGGCTTGGGGCAATCAGCCCCAGCATTTT
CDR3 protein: CASSLGAWGNQPQHF

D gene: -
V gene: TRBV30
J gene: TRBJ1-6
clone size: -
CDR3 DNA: TGTGCCTGGAGTGTCGGTACGGTGCGACCCCTCCACTTT
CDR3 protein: CAWSVGTVRPLHF

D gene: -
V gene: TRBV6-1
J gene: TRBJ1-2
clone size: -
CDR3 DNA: TGTGCCAGCAGTACGGGAGGACAGAGCTATGGCTACACCTTC
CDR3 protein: CASSTGGQSYGYTF

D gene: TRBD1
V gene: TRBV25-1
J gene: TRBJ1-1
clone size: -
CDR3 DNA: TGTGCCAGCAGTGCTCGGACAGGGAGGACTGAAGCTTTCTTT
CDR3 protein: CASSARTGRTEAFF

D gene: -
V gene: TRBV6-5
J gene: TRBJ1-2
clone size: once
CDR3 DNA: TGTGCCAGCAGTTACTCGGGGGGGTTCAGGTCCTATGGCTACACCTTC
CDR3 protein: CASSYSGGFRSYGYTF

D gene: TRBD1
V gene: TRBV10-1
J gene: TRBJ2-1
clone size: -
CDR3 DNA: TGCGCCAGCAGTGAGACCCGGGACAGGGGGGGTCTTTACAATGAGCAGTTCTTC
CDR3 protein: CASSETRDRGGLYNEQFF

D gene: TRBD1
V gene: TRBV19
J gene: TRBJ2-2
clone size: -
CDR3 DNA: TGTGCCAGTAGCCTACAGGGGTACACCGGGGAGCTGTTTTTT
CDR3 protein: CASSLQGYTGELFF

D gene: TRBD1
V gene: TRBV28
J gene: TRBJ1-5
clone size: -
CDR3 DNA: TGTGCCAGCAGTCCCCCGGGACAGGGGGTCAGCAATCAGCCCCAGCATTTT
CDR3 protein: CASSPPGQGVSNQPQHF

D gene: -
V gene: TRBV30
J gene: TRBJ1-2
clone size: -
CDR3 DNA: TGTGCCTGGAGTGTGGGGCAGCATGGCTACACCTTC
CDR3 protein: CAWSVGQHGYTF

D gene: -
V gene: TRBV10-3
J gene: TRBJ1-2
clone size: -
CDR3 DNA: TGTGCCATCAGTTTGGCGGGGACCTACTATGGCTACACCTTC
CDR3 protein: CAISLAGTYYGYTF